This record concerns one T cell receptor beta chain sequence. Libraries were prepared by immunoSEQ multiplex PCR; TCRdb keeps only in-frame clonotypes and omits some of them. This sample carries about 170,000 clones, about 88% of them seen once, and the ten largest clones take 7%. The sample originates from a study of blood T cell repertoires in COVID-19. Sequenced input: peripheral blood. This sequence originates from a woman over 75 in a cohort sampled during active or convalescent COVID-19.

CDR3 sequence reads: CASSRLVRGDTQYF. The CDR3 bases are TGTGCCAGCAGCCGGCTAGTGAGGGGGGATACGCAGTATTTT. The V call is TRBV5-5, the J call TRBJ2-3, with D perhaps TRBD1 (6 bases). Germline values: CDR1 SGHKS, CDR2 YYEKEE (reference sequence). V lost 4 bases, J lost 6 bases, and 15 bases lay in between. This CDR3 has 14 amino acids.